This T cell receptor (beta chain) emerged from a study of tumor-infiltrating lymphocytes in primary liver carcinoma. As regards this clonotype: With a much larger clone just one base away, this may be a read error.

A constant-region primer served to make TCR beta cDNA from about 0.5 ug total RNA. For TCR beta, libraries were produced by three nested multiplex PCR rounds using slightly modified ARM-PCR. Running around 9 cycles apiece, the first two PCR rounds relied on TRBV1-TRBV30 forward primers together with a C-beta reverse primer. TCRdb analysed the multiplex PCR reads with MiXCR anew, one entry per CDR3 protein. The sample includes 300,000 to 400,000 distinct CDR3 sequences, over 55% of them seen just once. The CDR3 extends over 16 amino acids. V dropped 4 bases and J dropped 2 bases, with 18 bases sitting between them. The source of the blood RNA was unsorted whole blood, and germline DNA was extracted as well.

V is TRBV12-3 or TRBV12-4 and J is TRBJ2-7; D is perhaps TRBD2 (7 bases). The material sequenced was peripheral blood. The TCR sequence derives from a middle-aged man with primary liver carcinoma and hepatitis B virus infection. CDR3 DNA: TGTGCCAGCAGTTCCGTTCGGGGGGCGGCCACCTACGAGCAGTACTTC. This gives the protein CASSSVRGAATYEQYF.